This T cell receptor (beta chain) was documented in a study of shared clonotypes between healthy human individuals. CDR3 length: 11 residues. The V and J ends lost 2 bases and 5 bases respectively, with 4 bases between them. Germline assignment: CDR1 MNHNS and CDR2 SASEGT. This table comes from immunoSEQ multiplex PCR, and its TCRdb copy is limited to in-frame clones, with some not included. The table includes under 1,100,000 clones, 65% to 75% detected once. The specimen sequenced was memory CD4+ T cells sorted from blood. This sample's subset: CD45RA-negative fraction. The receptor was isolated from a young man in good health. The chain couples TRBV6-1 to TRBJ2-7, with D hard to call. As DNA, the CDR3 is TGTGCCAGCAGTGAACCCCACGAGCAGTACTTC. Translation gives CASSEPHEQYF.